These 26 T cell receptor beta chains originate from one sample sequenced in a study of human T cells and chemical hapten exposure. TCRdb used MiXCR to reprocess the RACE reads, holding one entry per CDR3 protein. This sample yields under 300,000 distinct CDR3 sequences, of which approximately 8% are seen a single time; 0.9% to 1.5% belongs to the top ten. The time point here: pre-sensitization, week 0. As for treatment: therapeutic diphenylcyclopropenone sensitization with weekly scalp DPC. Sequences were derived from whole blood, sampled in connection with sensitization to the hapten diphenylcyclopropenone (DPC). The receptors originated from a man aged 18 to 30 with alopecia areata. Some clones in this sample may be carry-over from other donors' samples.

This clonotype was found a few times. This chain connects TRBV3-1 to TRBJ1-1; TRBD1 might be the D (5 bases). The germline V gene has CDR1 LGHDT and CDR2 YNNKEL (reference sequence). The V and J ends lost 1 base and 4 bases respectively, with 13 bases between them. This CDR3 comprises 15 residues. CDR3 nucleotide sequence: TGTGCCAGCAGCCAAGTGCGGGGGACTTTCACTGAAGCTTTCTTT. Its protein product is CASSQVRGTFTEAFF.

This clonotype turned up a few times. V usage is TRBV27 and J usage is TRBJ2-2; D is undetermined. V was trimmed by 7 bases and J by 13 bases, leaving 4 bases between them. This CDR3 contains 8 residues. Germline CDR1 reads MNHEY; CDR2 reads SMNVEV (reference sequence). CDR3 amino acids: CASTLLFF. The CDR3, as DNA: TGTGCCAGCACTCTGCTGTTTTTT.

The gene calls are TRBV12-3 or TRBV12-4 and TRBJ2-3; 10 bases match TRBD1. The CDR3 consists of 15 residues. The trim removed 5 bases at V and 5 bases at J, leaving 7 bases unmatched. The CDR3 DNA reads as TGTGCCAGCAGTCGGACAGGGGGTTCTGAAGATACGCAGTATTTT. As protein: CASSRTGGSEDTQYF.

Concerning this clonotype itself: A much larger clone differs by one base, so this may be a read error. The J gene is TRBJ2-6, the V gene TRBV2; D gene ambiguous. Looked up from germline, CDR1 is SNHLY and CDR2 is FYNNEI. With 9 bases removed from V and 3 bases from J, the gap between germline ends came to 12 bases. CDR3 size: 14 residues. CDR3 DNA sequence: TGTGCCAGTTCGGCGCTCTTTGGGGCCAACGTCCTGACTTTC. It is translated as CASSALFGANVLTF.

This sequence joins TRBV6-5 and TRBJ2-4, with D possibly matching TRBD1 (6 bases). V shed 10 bases and J shed 0 bases, with 10 bases lying between them. The CDR3 is 13 residues long. From germline, CDR1 is MNHEY and CDR2 SVGAGI. CDR3 coding DNA: TGTGCCATCGGGACATCAGCCAAAAACATTCAGTACTTC. Translation gives CAIGTSAKNIQYF.

This clonotype was detected ten times or more. The chain employs TRBV9 and TRBJ1-1, with TRBD1 as a possible D gene (6 bases). The V gene lost 0 bases and the J gene lost 4 bases, with 13 bases spanning the gap. This CDR3 has 15 residues. Germline V gene sequence: CDR1 SGDLS, CDR2 YYNGEE. CDR3 in amino acids: CASSVAGAQGTEAFF. The CDR3 nucleotides are TGTGCCAGCAGCGTAGCGGGGGCCCAAGGCACTGAAGCTTTCTTT.

This clonotype showed up many times. V gene TRBV11-1 combines with J gene TRBJ2-7; maybe TRBD1 (6 bases). Germline loops: CDR1 SGHAT, CDR2 FQDESV (reference sequence). The V end was cut by 0 bases, the J end by 1 base, with 10 bases between. This CDR3 region has 15 residues. CDR3 in amino acids: CASSLAFGQSYEQYF. As DNA, the CDR3 is TGTGCCAGCAGCTTAGCCTTCGGACAGTCCTACGAGCAGTACTTC.

The chain uses TRBV7-2 and TRBJ1-3; D is uncertain. Germline assignment: CDR1 SGHTA and CDR2 FQGNSA. This CDR3 is built from 16 residues. Trimming cost V 0 bases and J 2 bases, with 11 bases left between them. CDR3 sequence reads: CASSLAGSRAGNTIYF. The CDR3 bases are TGTGCCAGCAGCTTAGCGGGATCAAGGGCTGGAAACACCATATATTTT.

This clonotype was picked up a small number of times. The J gene is TRBJ2-3, the V gene TRBV7-9, with D maybe TRBD1 (6 bases). Germline V gives CDR1 SEHNR, CDR2 FQNEAQ (reference sequence). The CDR3 extends over 16 amino acids. The V end was cut by 4 bases, the J end by 5 bases, with 19 bases between. Written as DNA, the CDR3 is TGTGCCAGCAGCTCACCAGGGGCGCAGGGAAAAGATACGCAGTATTTT. Translated, it gives CASSSPGAQGKDTQYF.

This clonotype was detected only a few times. This rearrangement joins TRBV9 to TRBJ1-6; TRBD1 matches at 9 bases. The junction had 12 bases not matched to a gene; V was cut back by 7 bases and J by 7 bases. This CDR3 is built from 16 residues. From germline, CDR1 is SGDLS and CDR2 YYNGEE. In DNA form, the CDR3 reads TGTGCCAGCGATGAGGGGGACAGGGAGCCAAATTCACCCCTCCACTTT. It yields the protein CASDEGDREPNSPLHF. Full variable domain (remainder filled in from reference TRBV9 and TRBJ1-6): DSGVTQTPKHLITATGQRVTLRCSPRSGDLSVYWYQQSLDQGLQFLIQYYNGEERAKGNILERFSAQQFPDLHSELNLSSLELGDSALYFCASDEGDREPNSPLHFGNGTRLTVT.

The table lists this clonotype with many counts. The chain recombines TRBV6-6 with TRBJ2-5; unclear D gene. There are 14 residues in the CDR3. V gave up 0 bases and J gave up 5 bases, with 10 bases separating them. Germline V gene data show CDR1 as MNHNY and CDR2 as SVGAGI (reference sequence). CDR3 sequence: CASSYSSSPETQYF. The CDR3 coding sequence is TGTGCCAGCAGTTACTCGTCCAGCCCCGAGACCCAGTACTTC.

V gene TRBV4-3 combines with J gene TRBJ2-3; D call uncertain. CDR1 is LGHNA, CDR2 YSLEER, per germline. CDR3 length: 14 residues. V shed 1 base and J shed 4 bases, with 9 bases lying between them. CDR3 in amino acids: CASSQAQYPDTQYF. The CDR3 DNA is TGCGCCAGCAGCCAAGCCCAGTACCCAGATACGCAGTATTTT.

The chain joins TRBV4-3 to TRBJ1-1; the D gene is possibly TRBD1 (6 bases). This CDR3 region has 13 residues. CDR1 and CDR2 (germline): LGHNA, YSLEER. V lost 3 bases, J lost 4 bases, and 9 bases lay in between. CDR3 nucleotides: TGCGCCAGCAGCCAGCGAGGGGGCACTGAAGCTTTCTTT. Its translation: CASSQRGGTEAFF.

This clonotype was seen more than once but under ten times. The rearrangement joins TRBV6-5 to TRBJ2-3; either TRBD1 or TRBD2 may supply D (5 bases each). V lost 2 bases and J lost 5, with 11 bases in between. The CDR3 loop spans 14 amino acids. Germline V gene data show CDR1 as MNHEY and CDR2 as SVGAGI. CDR3 DNA: TGTGCCAGCAGTTACCGGGACGGGTTAGATACGCAGTATTTT. This translates into CASSYRDGLDTQYF.

The V call is TRBV29-1, the J call TRBJ2-1; D may be TRBD1 (6 bases). Trimming cost V 7 bases and J 7 bases, with 20 bases left between them. CDR3 length: 14 amino acids. Germline lookup yields CDR1 SQVTM and CDR2 ANQGSEA. The CDR3 DNA is TGCAGCGCCGGTGGCAGGTCAGGGGAGAATGAGCAGTTCTTC. This sequence encodes CSAGGRSGENEQFF.

In its sample, this clonotype was seen a few times. The gene calls are TRBV7-2 and TRBJ1-2; 11 nucleotides line up with TRBD1. The CDR3 runs to 15 residues. Losses at the gene ends were 5 bases for V and 3 bases for J; bases not matched to a gene: 5. Per the germline V gene, CDR1 is SGHTA and CDR2 is FQGNSA. CDR3 nucleotide sequence: TGTGCCAGCAGCCTAGGGACAGGGGGATACTATGGCTACACCTTC. Amino acids: CASSLGTGGYYGYTF.

This clonotype occurred many times. The V call is TRBV6-2 or TRBV6-3, the J call TRBJ1-5; TRBD1 is a possible D gene (6 bases). V lost 5 bases and J lost 5, with 16 bases in between. Germline V CDR1 and CDR2: MNHEY, SVGEGT. CDR3 length equals 15 residues. The CDR3 region is CASSRYREMDQPQHF. The CDR3 DNA is TGTGCCAGCAGTAGATACAGGGAAATGGATCAGCCCCAGCATTTT.

V is TRBV7-2 and J is TRBJ2-3, with 7 bases aligning to TRBD2. The J segment lost 6 bases and the V segment lost 4 bases, leaving 10 bases of the junction unmatched. The CDR3 contains 15 residues. The germline gives CDR1 SGHTA, CDR2 FQGNSA. The CDR3 here is CASSSPIGGGDTQYF. The CDR3 DNA follows: TGTGCCAGCAGCTCCCCAATTGGGGGAGGGGATACGCAGTATTTT.

This clonotype was found a few times. The rearrangement joins TRBV15 to TRBJ2-6; D remains unclear. Per the germline V gene, CDR1 is LNHNV and CDR2 is YYDKDF (reference sequence). The CDR3 length is 16 residues. V was pared by 0 bases and J by 1 base, with 7 bases between. CDR3 nucleotides: TGTGCCACCAGCAGAGAACCACTGTCTGGGGCCAACGTCCTGACTTTC. This encodes CATSREPLSGANVLTF.

This clonotype turned up a few times. The rearrangement links TRBV7-9 to TRBJ2-7, with D perhaps matching TRBD2 (5 bases). The CDR3 totals 15 residues. V lost 5 bases, J lost 0 bases, and 14 bases lay in between. The germline V gene has CDR1 SEHNR and CDR2 FQNEAQ (reference sequence). The CDR3 reads CASSHTSEVSYEQYF. The CDR3 region has the DNA TGTGCCAGCAGCCACACCTCGGAGGTCTCCTACGAGCAGTACTTC.

V is TRBV21-1 and J is TRBJ2-7; the D call in the table, TRBD1, was not verified against the DNA. TRBV21-1 is shown as a pseudogene. There are 12 residues in the CDR3. The CDR3 spells CASKGGWYEQYV. The CDR3 coding sequence is TGTGCCAGCAAAGGGGGATGGTACGAGCAGTACGTC.

The chain combines TRBV20-1 with TRBJ1-1, with 7 bases matching TRBD1. V was pared by 1 base and J by 8 bases, with 13 bases of the junction left unmatched. Germline V gives CDR1 DFQATT, CDR2 SNEGSKA (reference sequence). This CDR3 has 15 residues. CDR3 sequence reads: CSARGFRQGLSEAFF. Here the CDR3 DNA reads TGCAGTGCTAGAGGCTTTCGACAGGGTTTATCCGAAGCTTTCTTT.

This clonotype was observed at least ten times. This rearrangement joins TRBV20-1 to TRBJ1-5; D not certain. The V gene's germline CDR1 is DFQATT and CDR2 SNEGSKA (reference sequence). V gave up 6 bases and J gave up 3 bases, with 12 bases separating them. The CDR3 has 13 amino acids. The CDR3 DNA follows: TGCAGTGCGCGTGACACAAACAATCAGCCCCAGCATTTT. This gives the protein CSARDTNNQPQHF.

The chain couples TRBV11-2 to TRBJ1-1, with D perhaps TRBD1 (6 bases). V was pared by 2 bases and J by 7 bases, with 20 bases between. Germline V gene lookup returns CDR1 SGHAT and CDR2 FQNNGV. The CDR3 extends over 16 amino acids. The CDR3 spells CASSLTQGVDLGEAFF. Written as DNA, the CDR3 is TGTGCCAGCAGCTTAACACAGGGAGTTGATTTAGGTGAAGCTTTCTTT.

The sample holds a few counts of this clonotype. The chain recombines TRBV29-1 with TRBJ1-1; 8 bases map to TRBD1. Looked up from germline, CDR1 is SQVTM and CDR2 is ANQGSEA. The CDR3 extends over 14 amino acids. V shed 4 bases and J 3 bases; nucleotides not matched to a gene: 7. The CDR3 loop is CSVGSRGHDTEAFF. In DNA form, the CDR3 reads TGCAGCGTTGGATCCAGGGGGCATGACACTGAAGCTTTCTTT.

This clonotype occurred many times. The V call is TRBV6-1, the J call TRBJ2-3, with a tentative D call TRBD2 (6 bases). This CDR3 region has 17 residues. V was pared by 4 bases and J by 4 bases, with 21 bases between. The V gene's germline CDR1 is MNHNS and CDR2 SASEGT. This CDR3 reads CASSVWSFISGADTQYF. DNA for the CDR3: TGTGCCAGCAGTGTTTGGTCGTTTATTTCGGGGGCAGATACGCAGTATTTT.